This paragraph reports one TCR beta chain. This CDR3 contains 12 residues. The V gene's germline CDR1 is SGHVS and CDR2 FQNEAQ. Trimming removed 6 bases at V and 6 bases at J, with 9 bases between. This entry belongs to a study of CD8 T cells in Susac syndrome. CD8+ and CD4+ T cells from blood underwent TCR beta sequencing. The healthy controls were matched to patients by age and sex. FACS was used to enrich TEMRA cells, whereas the CD8+ and CD4+ T cells were obtained by negative isolation. Reverse transcription of 0.5 to 1 ug RNA used random hexamers. Amplification of TCR beta CDR3 by immunoSEQ multiplex PCR spanned 54 Vbeta and 13 Jbeta. TCRdb independently ran MiXCR on the immunoSEQ multiplex PCR reads; one entry per CDR3 protein. The repertoire consists of roughly 150,000 distinct CDR3 sequences, with about 90% occurring once and the leading ten covering around 0.079%.

The chain is built from TRBV7-8 and TRBJ2-1; tentatively, D is TRBD1 (6 bases). Sequenced input: CD4+ T cells from PBMCs. The clonotype originates from a human donor in good health. The DNA of the CDR3 is TGTGCCAGCAGGGCAGGGGTCAATGAGCAGTTCTTC. Its translation: CASRAGVNEQFF.